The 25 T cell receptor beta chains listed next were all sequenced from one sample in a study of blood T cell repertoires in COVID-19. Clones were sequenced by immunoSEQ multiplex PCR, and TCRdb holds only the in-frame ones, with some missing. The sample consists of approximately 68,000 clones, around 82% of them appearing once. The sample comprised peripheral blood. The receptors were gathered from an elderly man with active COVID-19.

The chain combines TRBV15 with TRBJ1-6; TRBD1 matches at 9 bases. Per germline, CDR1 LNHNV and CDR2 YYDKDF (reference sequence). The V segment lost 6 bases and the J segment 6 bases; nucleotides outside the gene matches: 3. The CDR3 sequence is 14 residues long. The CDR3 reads CATRQGQGNSPLHF. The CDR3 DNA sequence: TGTGCCACCAGACAGGGACAGGGTAATTCACCCCTCCACTTT. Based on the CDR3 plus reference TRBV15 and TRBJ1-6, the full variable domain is DAMVIQNPRYQVTQFGKPVTLSCSQTLNHNVMYWYQQKSSQAPKLLFHYYDKDFNNEADTPDNFQSRRPNTSFCFLDIRSPGLGDTAMYLCATRQGQGNSPLHFGNGTRLTVT.

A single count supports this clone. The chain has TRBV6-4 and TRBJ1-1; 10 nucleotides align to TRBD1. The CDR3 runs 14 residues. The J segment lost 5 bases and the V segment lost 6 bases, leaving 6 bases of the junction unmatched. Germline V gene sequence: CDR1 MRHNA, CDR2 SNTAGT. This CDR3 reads CASRRQGARTEAFF. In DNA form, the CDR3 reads TGTGCCAGCAGAAGACAGGGGGCGCGGACTGAAGCTTTCTTT.

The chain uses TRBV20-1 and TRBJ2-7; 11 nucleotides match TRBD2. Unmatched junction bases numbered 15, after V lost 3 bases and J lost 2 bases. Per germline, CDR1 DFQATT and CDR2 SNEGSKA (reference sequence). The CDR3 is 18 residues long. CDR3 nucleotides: TGCAGTGCTAGTTCCCCGGGGCTAGCGGGGGGCCGTACCTACGAGCAGTACTTC. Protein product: CSASSPGLAGGRTYEQYF.

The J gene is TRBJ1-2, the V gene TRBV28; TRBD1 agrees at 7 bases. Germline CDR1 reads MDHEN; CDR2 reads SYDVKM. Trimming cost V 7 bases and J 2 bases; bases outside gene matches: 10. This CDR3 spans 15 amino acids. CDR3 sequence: CASKVLGTDNYGYTF. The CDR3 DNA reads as TGTGCCAGCAAAGTTCTGGGGACAGACAACTATGGCTACACCTTC.

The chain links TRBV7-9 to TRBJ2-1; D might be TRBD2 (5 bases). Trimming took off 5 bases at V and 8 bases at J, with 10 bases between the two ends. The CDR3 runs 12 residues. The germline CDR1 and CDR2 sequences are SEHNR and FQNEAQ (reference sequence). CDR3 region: CASSDQRDEQFF. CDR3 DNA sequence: TGTGCCAGCAGCGACCAGAGGGATGAGCAGTTCTTC.

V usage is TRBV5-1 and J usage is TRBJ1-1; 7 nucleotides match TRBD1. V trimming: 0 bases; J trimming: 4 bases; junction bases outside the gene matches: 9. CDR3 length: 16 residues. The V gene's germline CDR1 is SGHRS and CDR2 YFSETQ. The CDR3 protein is CASSLDPRGRSTEAFF. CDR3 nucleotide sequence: TGCGCCAGCAGCTTGGACCCCAGGGGGAGGAGCACTGAAGCTTTCTTT.

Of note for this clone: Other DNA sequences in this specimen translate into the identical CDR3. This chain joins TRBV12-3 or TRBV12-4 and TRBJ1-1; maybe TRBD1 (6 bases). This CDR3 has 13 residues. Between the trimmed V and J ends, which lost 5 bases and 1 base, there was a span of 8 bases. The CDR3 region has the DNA TGTGCCAGCAGTCTACAGGGGAACACTGAAGCTTTCTTT. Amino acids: CASSLQGNTEAFF.

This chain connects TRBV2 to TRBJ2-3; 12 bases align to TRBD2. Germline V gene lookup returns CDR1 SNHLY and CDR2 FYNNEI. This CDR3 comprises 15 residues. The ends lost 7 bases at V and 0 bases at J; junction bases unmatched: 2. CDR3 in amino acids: CASIGLAGSTDTQYF. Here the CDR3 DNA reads TGTGCCAGCATAGGACTAGCGGGAAGCACAGATACGCAGTATTTT.

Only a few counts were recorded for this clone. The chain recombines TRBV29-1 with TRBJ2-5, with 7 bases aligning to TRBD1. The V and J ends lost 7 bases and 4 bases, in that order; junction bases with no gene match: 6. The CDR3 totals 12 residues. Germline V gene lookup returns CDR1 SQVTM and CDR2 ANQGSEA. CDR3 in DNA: TGCAGCGCCGACAGGGACCTAGAGACCCAGTACTTC. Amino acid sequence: CSADRDLETQYF.

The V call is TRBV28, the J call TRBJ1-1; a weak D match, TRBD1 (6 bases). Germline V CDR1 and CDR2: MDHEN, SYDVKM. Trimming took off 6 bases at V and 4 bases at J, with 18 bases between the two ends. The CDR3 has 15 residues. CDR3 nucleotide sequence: TGTGCCAGCAGCCAAGGGGGGAGCGGGGCCACTGAAGCTTTCTTT. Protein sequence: CASSQGGSGATEAFF.

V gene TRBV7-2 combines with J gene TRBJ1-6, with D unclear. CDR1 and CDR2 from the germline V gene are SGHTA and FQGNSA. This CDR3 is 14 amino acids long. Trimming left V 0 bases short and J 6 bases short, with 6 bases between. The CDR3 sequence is CASSLAGVNSPLHF. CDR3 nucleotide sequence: TGTGCCAGCAGCTTAGCGGGAGTTAATTCACCCCTCCACTTT. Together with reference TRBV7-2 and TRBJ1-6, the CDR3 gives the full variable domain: GAGVSQSPSNKVTEKGKDVELRCDPISGHTALYWYRQSLGQGLEFLIYFQGNSAPDKSGLPSDRFSAERTGGSVSTLTIQRTQQEDSAVYLCASSLAGVNSPLHFGNGTRLTVT.

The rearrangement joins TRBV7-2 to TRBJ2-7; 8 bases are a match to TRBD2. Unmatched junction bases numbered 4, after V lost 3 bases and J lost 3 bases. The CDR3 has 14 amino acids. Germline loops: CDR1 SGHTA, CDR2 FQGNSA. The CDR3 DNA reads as TGTGCCAGCAGCTTTTTAGCGGGATACTACGAGCAGTACTTC. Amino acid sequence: CASSFLAGYYEQYF. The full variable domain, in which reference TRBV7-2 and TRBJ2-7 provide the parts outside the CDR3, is GAGVSQSPSNKVTEKGKDVELRCDPISGHTALYWYRQSLGQGLEFLIYFQGNSAPDKSGLPSDRFSAERTGGSVSTLTIQRTQQEDSAVYLCASSFLAGYYEQYFGPGTRLTVT.

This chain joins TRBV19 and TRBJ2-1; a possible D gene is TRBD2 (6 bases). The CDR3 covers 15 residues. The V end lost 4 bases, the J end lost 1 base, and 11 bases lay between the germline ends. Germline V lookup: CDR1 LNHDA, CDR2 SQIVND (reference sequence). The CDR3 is CASSRAGNSYNEQFF. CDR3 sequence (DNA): TGTGCCAGTAGTAGGGCGGGGAATTCCTACAATGAGCAGTTCTTC.

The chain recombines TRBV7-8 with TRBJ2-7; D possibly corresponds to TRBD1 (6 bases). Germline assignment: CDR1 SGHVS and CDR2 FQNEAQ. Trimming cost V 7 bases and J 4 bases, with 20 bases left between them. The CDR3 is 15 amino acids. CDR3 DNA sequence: TGTGCCAGCACCGCCCGACGGACAGTCCTTTACGAGCAGTACTTC. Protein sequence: CASTARRTVLYEQYF.

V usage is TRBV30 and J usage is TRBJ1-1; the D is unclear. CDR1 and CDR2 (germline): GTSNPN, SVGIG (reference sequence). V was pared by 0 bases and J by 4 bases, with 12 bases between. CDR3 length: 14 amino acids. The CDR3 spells CAWSVSPLSTEAFF. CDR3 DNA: TGTGCCTGGAGTGTATCCCCCTTGAGCACTGAAGCTTTCTTT.

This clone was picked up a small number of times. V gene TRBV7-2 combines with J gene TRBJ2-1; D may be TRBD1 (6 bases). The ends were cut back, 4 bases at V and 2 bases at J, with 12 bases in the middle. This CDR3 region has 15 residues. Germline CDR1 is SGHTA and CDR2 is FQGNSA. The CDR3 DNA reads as TGTGCCAGCAGCTCAGAGGCAGGGGCCTACAATGAGCAGTTCTTC. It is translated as CASSSEAGAYNEQFF.

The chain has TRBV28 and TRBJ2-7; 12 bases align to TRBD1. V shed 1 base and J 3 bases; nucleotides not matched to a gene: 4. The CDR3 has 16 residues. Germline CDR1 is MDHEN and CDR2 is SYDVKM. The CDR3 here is CASSLSGTGGFYEQYF. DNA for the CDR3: TGTGCCAGCAGTTTATCAGGGACAGGGGGCTTCTACGAGCAGTACTTC.

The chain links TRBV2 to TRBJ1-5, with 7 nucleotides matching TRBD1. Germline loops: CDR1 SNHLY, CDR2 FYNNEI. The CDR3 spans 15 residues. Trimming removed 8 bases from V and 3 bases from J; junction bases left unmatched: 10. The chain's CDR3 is CASSSTGRTNQPQHF. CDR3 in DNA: TGTGCCAGCTCTTCGACAGGGAGGACCAATCAGCCCCAGCATTTT. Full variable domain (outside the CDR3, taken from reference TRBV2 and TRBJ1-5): EPEVTQTPSHQVTQMGQEVILRCVPISNHLYFYWYRQILGQKVEFLVSFYNNEISEKSEIFDDQFSVERPDGSNFTLKIRSTKLEDSAMYFCASSSTGRTNQPQHFGDGTRLSIL.

The CDR3 loop reads CASSFGSGNTIYF. The CDR3 region has the DNA TGTGCCAGCAGCTTCGGGTCTGGAAACACCATATATTTT. The chain carries TRBV7-2 and TRBJ1-3; unclear D gene. CDR3 length: 13 residues. V dropped 3 bases and J dropped 1 base, with 4 bases sitting between them. Per the germline V gene, CDR1 is SGHTA and CDR2 is FQGNSA.

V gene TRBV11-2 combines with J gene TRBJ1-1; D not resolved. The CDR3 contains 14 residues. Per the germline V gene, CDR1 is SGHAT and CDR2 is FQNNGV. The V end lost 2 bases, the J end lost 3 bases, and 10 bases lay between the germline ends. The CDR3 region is CASSLYPEDTEAFF. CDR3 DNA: TGTGCCAGCAGCTTATATCCCGAGGACACTGAAGCTTTCTTT.

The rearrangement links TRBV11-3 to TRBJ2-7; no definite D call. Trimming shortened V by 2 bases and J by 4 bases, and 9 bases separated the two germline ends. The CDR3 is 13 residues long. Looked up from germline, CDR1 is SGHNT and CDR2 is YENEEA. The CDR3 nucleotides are TGTGCCAGCAGCTTATCTGACTCTTACGAGCAGTACTTC. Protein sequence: CASSLSDSYEQYF.

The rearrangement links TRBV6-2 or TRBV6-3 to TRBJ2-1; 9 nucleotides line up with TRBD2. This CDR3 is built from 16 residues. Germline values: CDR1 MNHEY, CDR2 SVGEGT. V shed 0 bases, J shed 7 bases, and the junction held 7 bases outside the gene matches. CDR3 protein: CASSYSTPSGMNEQFF. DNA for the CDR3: TGTGCCAGCAGTTACTCGACCCCTAGCGGGATGAATGAGCAGTTCTTC.

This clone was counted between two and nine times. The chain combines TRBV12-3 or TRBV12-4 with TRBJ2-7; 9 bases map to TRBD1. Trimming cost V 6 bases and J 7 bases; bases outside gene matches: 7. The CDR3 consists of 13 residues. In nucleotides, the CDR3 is TGTGCCAGCAGCCCGACAGGGGGTTATGAGCAGTACTTC. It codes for CASSPTGGYEQYF.

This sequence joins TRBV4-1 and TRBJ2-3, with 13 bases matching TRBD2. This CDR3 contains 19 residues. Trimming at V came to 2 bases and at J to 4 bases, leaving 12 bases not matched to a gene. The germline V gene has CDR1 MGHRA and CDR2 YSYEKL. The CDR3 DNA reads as TGCGCCAGCAGCCAACCAAGGGGGACTAGCGGGAAGGACCCAGATACGCAGTATTTT. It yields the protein CASSQPRGTSGKDPDTQYF.

The CDR3 nucleotides read TGCGCCAGCAGCCAAGAAGGGACAGGGCAAGGGGGAAACACCATATATTTT. The encoded protein is CASSQEGTGQGGNTIYF. This chain uses TRBV4-1 with TRBJ1-3; 9 nucleotides align to TRBD1. The V segment lost 0 bases and the J segment 4 bases; nucleotides outside the gene matches: 7. Germline V gives CDR1 MGHRA, CDR2 YSYEKL. The CDR3 is 17 amino acids.